These T cell receptor beta chains were read from a single sample in a study of cytomegalovirus exposure and HLA in healthy donors. The repertoire was sequenced with immunoSEQ multiplex PCR; TCRdb's copy has only in-frame clones and lacks some. Found here are some 150,000 clones, around 79% of them singletons; the top ten hold 1.1% to 1.5%. Sequenced: PBMCs. All receptors derive from a woman in her forties in good health and CMV-seronegative. The CDR3 runs from the conserved cysteine through the conserved F or W. Fields, in order: V gene, J gene, clone size, D gene, CDR3 protein, CDR3 DNA. A D gene is named only where the DNA matches it firmly. Some rows mark clone size as missing; the rest say once, few, many or name a class of expanded clone.

v_gene: TRBV7-7; j_gene: TRBJ2-2; abundance: .; d_gene: TRBD2; CDR3aa: CASSRSGVNTGELFF; CDR3nt: TGTGCCAGCAGCCGCAGCGGGGTGAACACCGGGGAGCTGTTTTTT
v_gene: TRBV6-1; j_gene: TRBJ1-4; abundance: .; d_gene: TRBD1; CDR3aa: CASNADRGLGEKLFF; CDR3nt: TGTGCCAGCAACGCAGACAGGGGATTAGGCGAAAAACTGTTTTTT
v_gene: TRBV30; j_gene: TRBJ1-2; abundance: .; d_gene: TRBD1; CDR3aa: CAWGRDSYGYTF; CDR3nt: TGTGCCTGGGGCCGGGACAGCTATGGCTACACCTTC
v_gene: TRBV19; j_gene: TRBJ1-3; abundance: .; d_gene: TRBD1; CDR3aa: CASSPTGQVPGNTIYF; CDR3nt: TGTGCCAGTAGCCCAACGGGACAGGTCCCTGGAAACACCATATATTTT
v_gene: TRBV7-2; j_gene: TRBJ1-2; abundance: few; d_gene: TRBD1; CDR3aa: CASSLGDRANYGYTF; CDR3nt: TGTGCCAGCAGCTTAGGGGACAGAGCTAACTATGGCTACACCTTC
v_gene: TRBV7-9; j_gene: TRBJ2-7; abundance: .; d_gene: TRBD2; CDR3aa: CASSPSGTRPHYEQYF; CDR3nt: TGTGCCAGCAGCCCTTCTGGGACTAGACCCCACTACGAGCAGTACTTC
v_gene: TRBV15; j_gene: TRBJ2-3; abundance: few; d_gene: .; CDR3aa: CATSRDSATQRADTQYF; CDR3nt: TGTGCCACCAGCAGAGACTCGGCTACCCAGAGGGCAGATACGCAGTATTTT
v_gene: TRBV29-1; j_gene: TRBJ2-7; abundance: few; d_gene: .; CDR3aa: CSAGQRGEQYF; CDR3nt: TGCAGCGCCGGACAGCGAGGAGAGCAGTACTTC
v_gene: TRBV25-1; j_gene: TRBJ1-1; abundance: .; d_gene: .; CDR3aa: CASQTPAGNTEAFF; CDR3nt: TGTGCCAGCCAGACACCGGCAGGGAACACTGAAGCTTTCTTT
v_gene: TRBV5-8; j_gene: TRBJ2-7; abundance: few; d_gene: .; CDR3aa: CASSLQGWHEQYF; CDR3nt: TGTGCCAGCAGCCTACAGGGTTGGCACGAGCAGTACTTC
v_gene: TRBV30; j_gene: TRBJ1-2; abundance: .; d_gene: .; CDR3aa: CAWQINRASGGYTF; CDR3nt: TGTGCCTGGCAGATAAACAGGGCCTCGGGTGGCTACACCTTC
v_gene: TRBV14; j_gene: TRBJ1-2; abundance: .; d_gene: .; CDR3aa: CASSQGNGGREGYTF; CDR3nt: TGTGCCAGCAGCCAAGGGAATGGGGGGAGAGAAGGCTACACCTTC
v_gene: TRBV6-5; j_gene: TRBJ1-2; abundance: .; d_gene: TRBD1; CDR3aa: CASSLGTASYGYTF; CDR3nt: TGTGCCAGCAGCCTCGGGACAGCTTCATATGGCTACACCTTC
v_gene: TRBV30; j_gene: TRBJ1-1; abundance: .; d_gene: TRBD1; CDR3aa: CAWSGSLDRGAFF; CDR3nt: TGTGCCTGGAGTGGGTCTCTTGACAGGGGGGCTTTCTTT
v_gene: TRBV19; j_gene: TRBJ1-2; abundance: .; d_gene: .; CDR3aa: CASSIGGFYGYTF; CDR3nt: TGTGCCAGTAGTATCGGGGGGTTCTATGGCTACACCTTC
v_gene: TRBV2; j_gene: TRBJ1-5; abundance: .; d_gene: .; CDR3aa: CASTGGWGPNQPQHF; CDR3nt: TGTGCCAGCACCGGTGGTTGGGGGCCGAATCAGCCCCAGCATTTT
v_gene: TRBV9; j_gene: TRBJ2-1; abundance: .; d_gene: TRBD2; CDR3aa: CASSETSGTYNEQFF; CDR3nt: TGTGCCAGCAGCGAGACTAGCGGGACATACAATGAGCAGTTCTTC
v_gene: TRBV4-1; j_gene: TRBJ1-4; abundance: .; d_gene: .; CDR3aa: CASSQPQGVRNEKLFF; CDR3nt: TGCGCCAGCAGCCAACCTCAGGGTGTTAGGAATGAAAAACTGTTTTTT
v_gene: TRBV6-1; j_gene: TRBJ1-5; abundance: once; d_gene: .; CDR3aa: CASSVGSLYSNQPQHF; CDR3nt: TGTGCCAGCAGTGTGGGCAGCCTCTATAGCAATCAGCCCCAGCATTTT
v_gene: TRBV5-1; j_gene: TRBJ1-5; abundance: few; d_gene: TRBD1; CDR3aa: CASSLDSGGGQPQHF; CDR3nt: TGCGCCAGCAGCTTGGACTCAGGGGGTGGTCAGCCCCAGCATTTT
v_gene: TRBV28; j_gene: TRBJ2-5; abundance: once; d_gene: TRBD1; CDR3aa: CASSFRIQGAQETQYF; CDR3nt: TGTGCCAGCAGTTTCCGCATACAGGGGGCACAGGAGACCCAGTACTTC
v_gene: TRBV4-2; j_gene: TRBJ1-2; abundance: .; d_gene: .; CDR3aa: CASSQVTAGAPNYGYTF; CDR3nt: TGTGCCAGCAGCCAAGTGACCGCAGGGGCCCCTAACTATGGCTACACCTTC
v_gene: TRBV29-1; j_gene: TRBJ1-1; abundance: .; d_gene: .; CDR3aa: CSVSQGTTEAFF; CDR3nt: TGCAGCGTATCTCAGGGAACCACTGAAGCTTTCTTT